These 18 T cell receptor beta chains were sequenced from one sample in a study of cytomegalovirus exposure and HLA in healthy donors. Primers: 60 Vbeta forward and 13 Jbeta reverse. This table comes from immunoSEQ multiplex PCR, and its TCRdb copy is limited to in-frame clones, with some not included. In all, the sample yields under 150,000 clones. Source material: PBMCs. These receptors were taken from a man aged 40-49 years in good health and CMV-seronegative.

This chain uses TRBV7-9 with TRBJ2-7, with 8 bases identical to TRBD1. This CDR3 is 13 amino acids long. J gave up 6 bases and V 6 bases, and 7 bases lay outside the gene matches. Germline V gene lookup returns CDR1 SEHNR and CDR2 FQNEAQ (reference sequence). The CDR3 spells CASRPTGEGEQYF. The CDR3 DNA reads as TGTGCCAGCAGACCGACAGGGGAAGGCGAGCAGTACTTC.

The gene calls are TRBV5-4 and TRBJ1-1; 9 bases match TRBD1. The CDR3 runs to 14 residues. Germline values: CDR1 SGHNT, CDR2 YYREEE (reference sequence). Unmatched junction bases numbered 11, after V lost 4 bases and J lost 10 bases. For the CDR3, the DNA is TGTGCCAGCAGCCTCGGACAGGGGTATAGGGGAGCTTTCTTT. Amino acid sequence: CASSLGQGYRGAFF.

The rearrangement uses TRBV7-2 and TRBJ2-7; 7 bases are shared with TRBD2. The CDR3 spans 12 residues. Looked up from germline, CDR1 is SGHTA and CDR2 is FQGNSA. After removal of 11 bases from V and 3 bases from J, the junction contained 7 bases not matched to a gene. The CDR3: CASQGGGYEQYF. DNA of the CDR3: TGTGCCTCACAAGGCGGGGGCTACGAGCAGTACTTC.

The chain uses TRBV5-4 and TRBJ2-5; 9 bases map to TRBD1. V trimming: 5 bases; J trimming: 5 bases; junction bases outside the gene matches: 4. Germline CDR1 reads SGHNT; CDR2 reads YYREEE (reference sequence). This CDR3 comprises 13 residues. The CDR3 is CASSRDRGETQYF. CDR3 bases: TGTGCCAGCAGTCGAGACAGGGGGGAGACCCAGTACTTC.

The rearrangement joins TRBV7-9 to TRBJ1-4, with D possibly matching TRBD1 (5 bases). This CDR3 has 15 amino acids. Germline V gene sequence: CDR1 SEHNR, CDR2 FQNEAQ (reference sequence). V was pared by 2 bases and J by 5 bases, with 12 bases between. CDR3 DNA sequence: TGTGCCAGCAGCTTAAGGGGAATTCGGAATGAAAAACTGTTTTTT. Protein sequence: CASSLRGIRNEKLFF.

This chain links TRBV5-6 with TRBJ1-2; possible D gene TRBD1, 6 bases. This CDR3 contains 15 residues. The germline V gene has CDR1 SGHDT and CDR2 YYEEEE. The V end was cut by 1 base, the J end by 4 bases, with 14 bases between. The CDR3 loop is CASSLKRGGFYGYTF. The DNA for the CDR3 is TGTGCCAGCAGCTTGAAAAGGGGGGGCTTCTATGGCTACACCTTC.

The chain is built from TRBV19 and TRBJ1-2, with D perhaps TRBD1 (6 bases). Per germline, CDR1 LNHDA and CDR2 SQIVND (reference sequence). Trimming stripped 5 bases from V and 0 bases from J, with 16 bases between. CDR3 length: 16 amino acids. For the CDR3, the DNA is TGTGCCAGTAGTCCTTCCAATTACAGGGCTAACTATGGCTACACCTTC. This codes for CASSPSNYRANYGYTF. The full variable domain, completed using reference TRBV19 and TRBJ1-2, is DGGITQSPKYLFRKEGQNVTLSCEQNLNHDAMYWYRQDPGQGLRLIYYSQIVNDFQKGDIAEGYSVSREKKESFPLTVTSAQKNPTAFYLCASSPSNYRANYGYTFGSGTRLTVV.

This chain links TRBV10-3 with TRBJ2-7; D is ambiguous. The CDR3 runs 12 residues. The germline V gene has CDR1 ENHRY and CDR2 SYGVKD. Trimming removed 5 bases from V and 1 base from J, with 6 bases in between. The CDR3 DNA reads TGTGCCATCAGTCCCCGGTCCTACGAGCAGTACTTC. Protein sequence: CAISPRSYEQYF.

The J gene is TRBJ1-1, the V gene TRBV6-6; D is unresolved. V was shortened by 8 bases and J by 4 bases, with 11 bases between the two germline ends. This CDR3 region has 12 residues. The germline V gene has CDR1 MNHNY and CDR2 SVGAGI (reference sequence). CDR3 in DNA: TGTGCCAGCCGGGAGGGAGTCACTGAAGCTTTCTTT. Translated: CASREGVTEAFF.

V and J are TRBV13 and TRBJ1-1; D call uncertain. CDR1 PRHDT and CDR2 FYEKMQ come from the germline V gene (reference sequence). V lost 2 bases to trimming and J lost 1 base, with 20 bases between them. The CDR3 totals 18 residues. CDR3: CASSLRTWRGVTNTEAFF. CDR3 bases: TGTGCCAGCAGCTTAAGGACTTGGCGGGGAGTCACGAACACTGAAGCTTTCTTT. The whole variable domain, remainder taken from reference TRBV13 and TRBJ1-1, is AAGVIQSPRHLIKEKRETATLKCYPIPRHDTVYWYQQGPGQDPQFLISFYEKMQSDKGSIPDRFSAQQFSDYHSELNMSSLELGDSALYFCASSLRTWRGVTNTEAFFGQGTRLTVV.

The CDR3 loop is CASSQVLGAHYNEQFF. The CDR3 nucleotides are TGCGCCAGCAGCCAAGTTCTGGGGGCGCATTACAATGAGCAGTTCTTC. This chain connects TRBV4-1 to TRBJ2-1; the D gene is possibly TRBD1 (6 bases). Germline V gene lookup returns CDR1 MGHRA and CDR2 YSYEKL. V was clipped by 1 base and J by 4 bases, with 14 bases between them. The CDR3 length is 16 residues.

The V call is TRBV6-1, the J call TRBJ1-5, with D perhaps TRBD1 (5 bases). CDR1 is MNHNS, CDR2 SASEGT, per germline. Trimming pared 2 bases from V and 8 bases from J, leaving 13 bases between. The CDR3 loop spans 14 amino acids. The CDR3 DNA follows: TGTGCCAGCAGTGAAATGGAGGGGAGGGAGCCCCAGCATTTT. Its protein is CASSEMEGREPQHF.

The chain recombines TRBV7-9 with TRBJ2-7; tentative D call: TRBD1 (7 bases). The V gene's germline CDR1 is SEHNR and CDR2 FQNEAQ (reference sequence). This CDR3 spans 17 amino acids. Trimming removed 1 base at V and 2 bases at J, with 18 bases between. CDR3: CASSLGGGQGGTYEQYF. CDR3 sequence (DNA): TGTGCCAGCAGCTTAGGAGGAGGGCAGGGGGGTACCTACGAGCAGTACTTC.

This chain connects TRBV6-1 to TRBJ1-4; D is uncertain. The CDR3 length is 14 residues. Germline values: CDR1 MNHNS, CDR2 SASEGT. The V end was cut by 2 bases, the J end by 6 bases, with 10 bases between. This CDR3 reads CASSEHGSDEKLFF. The CDR3 DNA reads TGTGCCAGCAGTGAACACGGTTCCGATGAAAAACTGTTTTTT.

The chain uses TRBV4-3 and TRBJ1-3; 8 bases map to TRBD1. The V gene's germline CDR1 is LGHNA and CDR2 YSLEER. The CDR3 has 16 amino acids. Trimming cost V 4 bases and J 0 bases; bases outside gene matches: 5. CDR3 sequence: CASSLTTGGSGNTIYF. The CDR3 bases are TGCGCCAGCAGCCTCACCACAGGGGGCTCTGGAAACACCATATATTTT.

On this clone: This CDR3 fails to terminate in the conserved phenylalanine or tryptophan, so it likely reflects a read error. The V gene is TRBV19, the J gene TRBJ1-6, with TRBD1 matching 9 bases. CDR1 and CDR2 from the germline V gene are LNHDA and SQIVND (reference sequence). The junction had 7 bases not matched to a gene; V was cut back by 3 bases and J by 7 bases. This CDR3 contains 16 residues. This chain's CDR3 is CASSMGDRVRNSPLHS. CDR3 DNA: TGTGCCAGTAGTATGGGGGACAGGGTAAGGAATTCACCCCTCCACTCT.

The J gene is TRBJ2-7, the V gene TRBV10-3, with D possibly TRBD2 on 6 matching bases. Germline CDR1 is ENHRY and CDR2 is SYGVKD. This CDR3 comprises 13 residues. Trimming removed 6 bases from V and 1 base from J, with 10 bases in between. The CDR3: CAISAGTSYEQYF. The CDR3 bases are TGTGCCATCAGCGCGGGGACTTCCTACGAGCAGTACTTC.

The chain is built from TRBV4-2 and TRBJ2-1, with 9 bases that match TRBD2. The CDR3 runs to 17 residues. Looked up from germline, CDR1 is LGHNA and CDR2 is YNFKEQ. With V trimmed by 4 bases and J by 5 bases, 12 bases remained unmatched. The CDR3 DNA is TGTGCCAGCAGCCCCCTGGCAGCGGGGGGTCTCAACAATGAGCAGTTCTTC. This translates into CASSPLAAGGLNNEQFF.